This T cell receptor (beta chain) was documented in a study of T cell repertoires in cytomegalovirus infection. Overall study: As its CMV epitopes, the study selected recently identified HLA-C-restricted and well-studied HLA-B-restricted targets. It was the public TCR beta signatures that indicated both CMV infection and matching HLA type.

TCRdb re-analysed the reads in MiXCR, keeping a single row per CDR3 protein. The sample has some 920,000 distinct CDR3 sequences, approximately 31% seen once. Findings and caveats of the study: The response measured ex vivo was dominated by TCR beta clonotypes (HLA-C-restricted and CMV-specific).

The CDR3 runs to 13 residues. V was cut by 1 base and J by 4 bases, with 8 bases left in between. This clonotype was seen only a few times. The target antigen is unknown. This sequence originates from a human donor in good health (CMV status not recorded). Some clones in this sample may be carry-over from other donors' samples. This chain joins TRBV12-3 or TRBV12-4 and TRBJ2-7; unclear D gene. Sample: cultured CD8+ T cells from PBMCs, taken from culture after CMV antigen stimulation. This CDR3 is CASSLDIMYEQYV. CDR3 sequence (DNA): TGTGCCAGCAGTTTAGACATTATGTACGAGCAGTACGTC.